The rows below give T cell receptor beta chains drawn from one sample of a study of cytomegalovirus exposure and HLA in healthy donors. The protocol was immunoSEQ multiplex PCR, while the TCRdb copy is restricted to in-frame clones and leaves out a portion. This table holds some 180,000 clones, approximately 80% found once. The sequencing input was PBMCs. Every receptor here comes from a young woman in good health and CMV-seronegative. CDR3s include the opening cysteine and the closing phenylalanine or tryptophan. The D gene is left open where the match is weak.

TRBV30	TRBJ1-5	-	TGTGCCTGGAGCACTTTTAGCAATCAGCCCCAGCATTTT	CAWSTFSNQPQHF
TRBV7-9	TRBJ1-3	-	TGTGCCAGCACCCGGGGCGGGGATGGAAACACCATATATTTT	CASTRGGDGNTIYF
TRBV28	TRBJ1-2	-	TGTGCCAGCAGTTTAGCACAGCTCTATGGCTACACCTTC	CASSLAQLYGYTF
TRBV7-6	TRBJ2-1	TRBD2	TGTGCCAGCAGCTCTCCCCTAATAACTAGCGGGAGGGCCAGGCCCCCGGACAATGAGCAGTTCTTC	CASSSPLITSGRARPPDNEQFF
TRBV7-2	TRBJ2-1	TRBD2	TGTGCCAGCAGCCAGGGACTAGCGGGAGGTGGCAATGAGCAGTTCTTC	CASSQGLAGGGNEQFF
TRBV6-1	TRBJ2-7	-	TGTGCCAGAGGGAGGCCCTATTTGCACGAGCAGTACTTC	CARGRPYLHEQYF
TRBV18	TRBJ2-4	TRBD1	TGTGCCAGCTCACCACTCCAGGGGGATAACATTCAGTACTTC	CASSPLQGDNIQYF
TRBV28	TRBJ1-5	-	TGTGCCAGCCGTGCGAGGAGGACCTTTGAGCAGCCCCAGCATTTT	CASRARRTFEQPQHF
TRBV19	TRBJ2-1	TRBD2	TGTGCCAGTAGGACTAGCGGGACATCCTACAATGAGCAGTTCTTC	CASRTSGTSYNEQFF
TRBV4-3	TRBJ2-1	TRBD2	TGCGCCAGCAGCCAAGATATTGGGACTAGCGGGTACAATGAGCAGTTCTTC	CASSQDIGTSGYNEQFF
TRBV30	TRBJ2-7	-	TGTGCCTGGTCACAGAGCTCCTACGAGCAGTACTTC	CAWSQSSYEQYF
TRBV5-4	TRBJ2-3	TRBD1	TGTGCCAGCAGGAGGGACAGGGGACCAGATACGCAGTATTTT	CASRRDRGPDTQYF